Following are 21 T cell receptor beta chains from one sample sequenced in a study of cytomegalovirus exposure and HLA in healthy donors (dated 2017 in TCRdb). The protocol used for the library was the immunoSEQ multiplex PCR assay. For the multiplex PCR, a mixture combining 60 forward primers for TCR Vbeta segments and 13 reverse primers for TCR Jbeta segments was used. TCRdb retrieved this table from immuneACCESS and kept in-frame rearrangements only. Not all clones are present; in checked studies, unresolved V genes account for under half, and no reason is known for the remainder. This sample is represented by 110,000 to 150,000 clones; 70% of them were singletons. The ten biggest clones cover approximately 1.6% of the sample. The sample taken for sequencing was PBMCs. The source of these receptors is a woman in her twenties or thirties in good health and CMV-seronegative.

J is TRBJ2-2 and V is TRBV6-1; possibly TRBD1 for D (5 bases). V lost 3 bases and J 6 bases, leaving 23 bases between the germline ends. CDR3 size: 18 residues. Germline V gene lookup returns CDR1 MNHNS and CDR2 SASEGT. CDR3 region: CASSDHGASPDISGELFF. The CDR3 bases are TGTGCCAGCAGTGATCATGGGGCGTCCCCTGATATTTCCGGGGAGCTGTTTTTT.

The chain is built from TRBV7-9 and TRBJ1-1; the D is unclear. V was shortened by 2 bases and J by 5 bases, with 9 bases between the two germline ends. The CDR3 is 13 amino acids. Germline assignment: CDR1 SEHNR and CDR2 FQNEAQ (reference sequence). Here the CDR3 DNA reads TGTGCCAGCAGCTTATTGGGCAGAACTGAAGCTTTCTTT. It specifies CASSLLGRTEAFF.

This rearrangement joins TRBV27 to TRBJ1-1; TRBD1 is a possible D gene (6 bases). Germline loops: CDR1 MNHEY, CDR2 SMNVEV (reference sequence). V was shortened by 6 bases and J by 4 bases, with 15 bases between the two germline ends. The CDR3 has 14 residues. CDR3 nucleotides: TGTGCCAGCAGCAAGAGCAGGGGTTTCACTGAAGCTTTCTTT. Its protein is CASSKSRGFTEAFF.

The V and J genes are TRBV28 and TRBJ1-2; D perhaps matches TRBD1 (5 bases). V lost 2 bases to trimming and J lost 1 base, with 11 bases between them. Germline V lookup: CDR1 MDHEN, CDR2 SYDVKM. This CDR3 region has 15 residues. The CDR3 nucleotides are TGTGCCAGCAGTTTACGTCCAGGGAATAACTATGGCTACACCTTC. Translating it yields CASSLRPGNNYGYTF.

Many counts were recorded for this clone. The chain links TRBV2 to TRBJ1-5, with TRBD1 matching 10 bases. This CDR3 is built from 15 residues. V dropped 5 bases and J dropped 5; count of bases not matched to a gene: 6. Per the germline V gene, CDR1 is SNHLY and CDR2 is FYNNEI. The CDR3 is CASSFWDRGDQPQHF. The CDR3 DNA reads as TGTGCCAGCAGTTTCTGGGACAGGGGTGATCAGCCCCAGCATTTT.

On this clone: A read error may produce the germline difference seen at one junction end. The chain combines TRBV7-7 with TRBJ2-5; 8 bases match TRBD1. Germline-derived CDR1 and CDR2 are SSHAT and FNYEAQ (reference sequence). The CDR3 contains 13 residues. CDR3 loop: CASSRDRPETQYF. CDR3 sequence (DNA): TGTGCTAGCAGCCGGGACAGGCCAGAGACCCAGTACTTC. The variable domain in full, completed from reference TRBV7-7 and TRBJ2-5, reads GAGVSQSPRYKVTKRGQDVTLRCDPISSHATLYWYQQALGQGPEFLTYFNYEAQPDKSGLPSDRFSAERPEGSISTLTIQRTEQRDSAMYRCASSRDRPETQYFGPGTRLLVL.

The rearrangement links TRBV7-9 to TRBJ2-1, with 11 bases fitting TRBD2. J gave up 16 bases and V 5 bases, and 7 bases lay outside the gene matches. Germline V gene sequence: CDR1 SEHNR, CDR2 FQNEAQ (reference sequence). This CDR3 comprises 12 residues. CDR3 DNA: TGTGCCAGCAGCATGTTAACTAGCGGGGGATTCTTC. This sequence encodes CASSMLTSGGFF.

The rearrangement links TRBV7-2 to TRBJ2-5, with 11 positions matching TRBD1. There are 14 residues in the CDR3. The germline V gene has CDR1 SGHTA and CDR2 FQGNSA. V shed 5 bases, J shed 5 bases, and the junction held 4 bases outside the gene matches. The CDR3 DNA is TGTGCCAGCAGCGGGGGGACAGGGGGGGAGACCCAGTACTTC. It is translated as CASSGGTGGETQYF.

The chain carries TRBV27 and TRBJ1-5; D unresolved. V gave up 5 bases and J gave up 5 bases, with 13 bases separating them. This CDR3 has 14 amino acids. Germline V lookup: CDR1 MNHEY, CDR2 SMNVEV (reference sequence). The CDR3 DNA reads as TGTGCCAGCAGTCCAGAGGCGGTCCATCAGCCCCAGCATTTT. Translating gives CASSPEAVHQPQHF.

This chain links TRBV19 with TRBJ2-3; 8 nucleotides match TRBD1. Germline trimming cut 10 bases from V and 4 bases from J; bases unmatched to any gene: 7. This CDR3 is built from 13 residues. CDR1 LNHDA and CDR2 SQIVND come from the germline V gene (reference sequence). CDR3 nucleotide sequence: TGTGCCACCGGGACAGGTAGGGCAGATACGCAGTATTTT. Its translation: CATGTGRADTQYF.

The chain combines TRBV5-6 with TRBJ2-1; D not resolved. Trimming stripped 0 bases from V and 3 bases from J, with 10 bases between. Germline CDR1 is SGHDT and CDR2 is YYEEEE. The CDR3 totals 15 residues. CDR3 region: CASSLASLYYNEQFF. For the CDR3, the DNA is TGTGCCAGCAGCTTGGCTTCGCTCTACTACAATGAGCAGTTCTTC.

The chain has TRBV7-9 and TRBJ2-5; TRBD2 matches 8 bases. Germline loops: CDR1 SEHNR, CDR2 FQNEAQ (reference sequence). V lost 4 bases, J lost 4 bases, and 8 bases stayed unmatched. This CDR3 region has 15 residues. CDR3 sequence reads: CASSSTGTRGETQYF. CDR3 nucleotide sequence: TGTGCCAGCAGCTCTACCGGGACTAGGGGAGAGACCCAGTACTTC.

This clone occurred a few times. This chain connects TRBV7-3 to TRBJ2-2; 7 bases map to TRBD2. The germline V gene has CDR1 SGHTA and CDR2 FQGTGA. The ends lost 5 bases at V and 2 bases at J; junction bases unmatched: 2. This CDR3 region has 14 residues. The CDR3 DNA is TGTGCCAGCAGCCGGGACTACAACACCGGGGAGCTGTTTTTT. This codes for CASSRDYNTGELFF.

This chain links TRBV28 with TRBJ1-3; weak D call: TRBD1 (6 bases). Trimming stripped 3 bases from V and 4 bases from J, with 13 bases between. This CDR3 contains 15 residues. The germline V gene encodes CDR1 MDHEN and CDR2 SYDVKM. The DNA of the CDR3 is TGTGCCAGCAGTTTTGGGACACACGGGGGAAACACCATATATTTT. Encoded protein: CASSFGTHGGNTIYF.

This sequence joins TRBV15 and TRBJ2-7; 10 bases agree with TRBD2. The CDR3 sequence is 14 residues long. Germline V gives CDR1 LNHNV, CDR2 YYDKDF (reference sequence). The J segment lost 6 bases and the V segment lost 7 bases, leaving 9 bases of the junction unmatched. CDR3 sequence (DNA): TGTGCCACCACCCTAGCGGGAGACCCCTCCGAGCAGTACTTC. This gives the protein CATTLAGDPSEQYF. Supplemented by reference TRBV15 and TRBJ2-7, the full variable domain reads DAMVIQNPRYQVTQFGKPVTLSCSQTLNHNVMYWYQQKSSQAPKLLFHYYDKDFNNEADTPDNFQSRRPNTSFCFLDIRSPGLGDTAMYLCATTLAGDPSEQYFGPGTRLTVT.

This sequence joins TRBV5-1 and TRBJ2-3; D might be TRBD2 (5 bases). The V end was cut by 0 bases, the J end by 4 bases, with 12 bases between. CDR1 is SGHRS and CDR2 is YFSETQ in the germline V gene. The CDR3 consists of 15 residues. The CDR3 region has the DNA TGCGCCAGCAGCTTGGCCGGGGTGACGGCAGATACGCAGTATTTT. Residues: CASSLAGVTADTQYF. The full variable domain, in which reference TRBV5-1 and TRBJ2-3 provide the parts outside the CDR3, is KAGVTQTPRYLIKTRGQQVTLSCSPISGHRSVSWYQQTPGQGLQFLFEYFSETQRNKGNFPGRFSGRQFSNSRSEMNVSTLELGDSALYLCASSLAGVTADTQYFGPGTRLTVL.

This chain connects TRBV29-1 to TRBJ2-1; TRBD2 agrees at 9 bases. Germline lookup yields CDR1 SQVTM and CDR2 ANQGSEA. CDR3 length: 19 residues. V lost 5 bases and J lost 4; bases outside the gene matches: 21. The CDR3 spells CSVIPGLAGPGQAYNEQFF. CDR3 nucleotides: TGCAGCGTTATCCCGGGGCTAGCGGGGCCGGGTCAGGCATACAATGAGCAGTTCTTC.

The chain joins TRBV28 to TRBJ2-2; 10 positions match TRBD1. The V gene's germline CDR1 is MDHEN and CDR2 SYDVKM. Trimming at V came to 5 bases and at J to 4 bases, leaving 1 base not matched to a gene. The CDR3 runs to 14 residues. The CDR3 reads CASSGTGATGELFF. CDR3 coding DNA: TGTGCCAGCAGTGGGACAGGGGCCACCGGGGAGCTGTTTTTT.

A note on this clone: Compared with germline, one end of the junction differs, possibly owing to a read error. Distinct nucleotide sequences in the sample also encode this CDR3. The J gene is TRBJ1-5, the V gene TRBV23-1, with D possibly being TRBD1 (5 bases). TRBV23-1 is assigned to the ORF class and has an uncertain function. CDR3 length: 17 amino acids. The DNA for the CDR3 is TGTGCCAGCGACCTGGGGCGGGGGGGATATAGCAATCAGCCCCAGCATTTT. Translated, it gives CASDLGRGGYSNQPQHF.

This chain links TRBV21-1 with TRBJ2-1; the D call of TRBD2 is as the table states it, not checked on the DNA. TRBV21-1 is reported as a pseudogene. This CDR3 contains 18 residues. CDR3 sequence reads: CASSKGLCGAGGRNEQFF. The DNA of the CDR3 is TGTGCCAGCAGCAAAGGACTATGTGGAGCGGGGGGGCGTAATGAGCAGTTCTTC.

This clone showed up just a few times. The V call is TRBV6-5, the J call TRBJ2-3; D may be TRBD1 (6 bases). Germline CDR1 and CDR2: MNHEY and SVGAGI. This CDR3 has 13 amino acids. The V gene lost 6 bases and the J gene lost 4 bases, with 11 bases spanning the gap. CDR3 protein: CASRRRGPDTQYF. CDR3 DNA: TGTGCCAGCAGGCGCAGGGGCCCAGATACGCAGTATTTT.